The T cell receptor (beta chain) under discussion was sequenced for a study of T-cell reconstitution after alpha-beta-depleted transplantation in children. Germline V gene data show CDR1 as MDHEN and CDR2 as SYDVKM. The CDR3 totals 13 residues. The ends were cut back, 7 bases at V and 1 base at J, with 11 bases in the middle. The TCRbeta library was prepared with unique molecular identifiers. TCRdb recomputed calls from the PCR reads with MiXCR, one row per CDR3 protein. The table lists about 78,000 distinct CDR3 sequences, roughly 14% of them singletons, with 27% in the top ten. Concerning this clonotype: Its specificity is unknown.

Study outcomes and limitations: Surviving thymic progenitors and recipient T cells were the source of high TCRbeta diversity at day 60 in some patients. From newly produced T cells came most of the T-cell counts and diversity one year after transplant. Approximately two months post-transplant, alpha-beta T cells reportedly originated from several hundred expanded graft clones.

The rearrangement joins TRBV28 to TRBJ2-7; D might be TRBD2 (5 bases). The receptor comes from a male patient aged 2-15 years who had a stem cell transplant for acute lymphoblastic leukemia, so the T cells may come from the graft donor. The sequencing here drew on PBMCs, mostly from graft donor cells, taken 180 days after TCRalphabeta/CD19-depleted stem cell transplant. The CDR3 loop is CASNERTSYEQYF. The DNA for the CDR3 is TGTGCCAGCAATGAGCGGACTTCCTACGAGCAGTACTTC. Full variable domain (missing parts from reference TRBV28 and TRBJ2-7): DVKVTQSSRYLVKRTGEKVFLECVQDMDHENMFWYRQDPGLGLRLIYFSYDVKMKEKGDIPEGYSVSREKKERFSLILESASTNQTSMYLCASNERTSYEQYFGPGTRLTVT.